This entry is about one TCR beta chain. Its matching antigen is unknown. With a much larger clone just one base away, this may be a read error. From RNA transcripts, TCR beta CDR3 regions were amplified. With the HTBI primer set, the TCR CDR3 went through a first round of RT-PCR. TCRdb reprocessed the multiplex PCR reads via MiXCR and lists one record per CDR3 protein. This repertoire shows over 350,000 distinct CDR3 sequences, about 14% found once; its top ten account for less than 15%. A patient was excluded if there was uncontrolled infection, other autoimmune disease, pregnancy or lactation. These data originate in a study of T cells in Graves' hyperthyroidism and ophthalmopathy. CDR3 length: 15 residues. CDR1 is SGHTA, CDR2 FQGNSA, per germline. Study results and caveats: Ophthalmopathy was identified by the model a median around 6.3 months ahead of onset.

The specimen was blood. This clonotype originated in a man younger than 30 with Graves' ophthalmopathy. The chain is built from TRBV7-2 and TRBJ1-6; 9 bases are shared with TRBD1. The CDR3 region has the DNA TGTGCCAGCAGCTCCTTGCGGGACAGGGATTCACCCCCCCACTTT. It codes for CASSSLRDRDSPPHF.